This T cell receptor (beta chain) was sequenced during a study of shared clonotypes between healthy human individuals. Findings of the study overall: With several donors compared, around 5% of naive CD4 clonotypes were shared. Enrolling few donors narrowed the genetic and exposure-history diversity that was represented.

Cells designated naive CD8 were CD45RO-negative and were positively selected for CCR7, with terminally differentiated effector memory CD45RA+ cells excluded. Donors comprised only Caucasian adults living in Nashville, Tennessee. The authors distributed each subset's genomic DNA evenly over several immunoSEQ plates. Assay: immunoSEQ multiplex PCR; the TCRdb copy retains only in-frame clones and omits some. Counted here are approximately 740,000 clones, around 93% occurring once; the ten biggest clones make up 20% to 30%. Germline lookup yields CDR1 LNHNV and CDR2 YYDKDF (reference sequence). With 3 bases clipped from V and 1 base from J, the junction kept 6 bases outside the gene matches. This CDR3 has 15 residues. About this clone: Its antigen is unknown.

The origin of this receptor is a man aged 25 to 45 in good health. V gene TRBV15 combines with J gene TRBJ2-7; 7 bases line up with TRBD1. The sequencing sample was made of naive CD8+ T cells sorted from blood. The CDR3, as DNA: TGTGCCACCAGCAGCGAACGGGACAGTTCCTACGAGCAGTACTTC. It specifies CATSSERDSSYEQYF.